This T cell receptor (beta chain) was sequenced during a study of vaccination and CD4 T cells after COVID-19. Study details: Stimuli were overlapping spike peptide pools of SARS-CoV-2 and three common cold coronaviruses (HCoV-NL63, HCoV-OC43, HCoV-229E).

As to treatment: approximately 11-day PBMC culture with coronavirus spike peptide pools or control peptides (ViraFEST assay). This clonotype is labeled as large. As yet, its antigen is unknown. Sequenced with the Oncomine TCR Beta short-read assay was DNA taken from cultured CD4+ T cells. TCRdb passed the PCR reads through MiXCR, listing each CDR3 protein once. The sample lists around 12,000 distinct CDR3 sequences, 60% to 65% occurring once. The receptor's source is a human donor who had recovered from COVID-19. The sample consisted of CD4+ T cells from blood, cultured in vitro.

This CDR3 reads CAIGRGLTEAFF. The CDR3 bases are TGTGCCATCGGCAGGGGGCTCACTGAAGCTTTCTTT. The chain links TRBV10-3 to TRBJ1-1; 8 bases are shared with TRBD1. The germline CDR1 and CDR2 sequences are ENHRY and SYGVKD. Trimming cost V 8 bases and J 4 bases; bases outside gene matches: 3. The CDR3 runs to 12 residues.